Shown below are 26 T cell receptor beta chains from a single sample sequenced in a study of post-analysis software for immune sequencing data. Study-level results: There were a few TRBV segments more frequent in patients than controls, and TRBV5-6, TRBV5-1 and TRBV20-1 were among them.

Included in the TCR beta cDNA libraries were unique molecular identifiers. TCRdb re-derived calls from the PCR reads in MiXCR, one entry per CDR3 protein. The sample consists of almost 700,000 distinct CDR3 sequences, around 64% of them appearing once. Their antigen targets remain unknown. The sequencing sample was made of blood. These receptors were collected from a girl aged 2 to 10 with multiple sclerosis.

Note on this clonotype: One junction end does not reproduce the germline sequence, and a read error may be involved. The rearrangement joins TRBV5-5 to TRBJ2-3, with D possibly being TRBD1 (6 bases). The CDR3 has 15 residues. Germline CDR1 is SGHKS and CDR2 is YYEKEE (reference sequence). The CDR3 reads CVSSFSGDDSNTQYF. The CDR3 DNA follows: TGTGTCAGCAGCTTTTCAGGGGACGACTCTAATACGCAGTATTTT.

The chain joins TRBV29-1 to TRBJ2-1; TRBD2 matches 10 bases. Germline CDR1 SQVTM, CDR2 ANQGSEA. The CDR3 loop spans 14 amino acids. V dropped 2 bases and J dropped 4; count of bases not matched to a gene: 2. The CDR3 here is CSVETAGGYNEQFF. The DNA for the CDR3 is TGCAGCGTTGAAACAGCGGGAGGGTACAATGAGCAGTTCTTC.

This clonotype was observed a few times. The gene calls are TRBV9 and TRBJ1-1; D is undetermined. The germline V gene encodes CDR1 SGDLS and CDR2 YYNGEE. V was shortened by 1 base and J by 7 bases, with 17 bases between the two germline ends. The CDR3 extends over 15 amino acids. The CDR3 protein is CASSVSPQLGVEAFF. The CDR3 DNA reads TGTGCCAGCAGCGTATCCCCCCAGCTAGGAGTTGAAGCTTTCTTT.

The chain employs TRBV29-1 and TRBJ1-2, with no clear D. Germline assignment: CDR1 SQVTM and CDR2 ANQGSEA. The CDR3 runs to 13 residues. The V gene lost 4 bases and the J gene lost 4 bases, with 13 bases spanning the gap. The CDR3 sequence is CSVGGAITYGYTF. Here the CDR3 DNA reads TGCAGCGTTGGAGGAGCCATCACCTATGGCTACACCTTC.

The chain joins TRBV29-1 to TRBJ1-2; no definite D call. The CDR3 covers 13 residues. Trimming pared 3 bases from V and 2 bases from J, leaving 10 bases between. Germline CDR1 and CDR2: SQVTM and ANQGSEA. The CDR3 nucleotides are TGCAGCGTTGATGGGCCAGCCAACTATGGCTACACCTTC. Protein product: CSVDGPANYGYTF. The full variable domain, completed using reference TRBV29-1 and TRBJ1-2, is SAVISQKPSRDICQRGTSLTIQCQVDSQVTMMFWYRQQPGQSLTLIATANQGSEATYESGFVIDKFPISRPNLTFSTLTVSNMSPEDSSIYLCSVDGPANYGYTFGSGTRLTVV.

This clonotype has more than one count but fewer than ten. The genes are TRBV29-1 and TRBJ2-3; tentative D call: TRBD2 (5 bases). The germline V gene has CDR1 SQVTM and CDR2 ANQGSEA. V lost 2 bases to trimming and J lost 1 base, with 10 bases between them. The CDR3 is made up of 14 amino acids. Here the CDR3 reads CSVEPGNGTDTQYF. CDR3 DNA sequence: TGCAGCGTTGAACCGGGAAACGGCACAGATACGCAGTATTTT.

The chain has TRBV7-9 and TRBJ2-5, with D perhaps matching TRBD1 (6 bases). V was trimmed by 2 bases and J by 3 bases, leaving 13 bases between them. This CDR3 has 15 amino acids. The germline CDR1 and CDR2 sequences are SEHNR and FQNEAQ (reference sequence). The CDR3 reads CASSLFWTAEETQYF. As DNA, the CDR3 is TGTGCCAGCAGCTTATTCTGGACAGCTGAAGAGACCCAGTACTTC.

The V gene is TRBV5-1, the J gene TRBJ2-1; 7 nucleotides match TRBD2. The CDR3 contains 15 residues. Per the germline V gene, CDR1 is SGHRS and CDR2 is YFSETQ. J was trimmed by 3 bases and V by 0 bases; bases with no gene match: 3. CDR3 sequence: CASSLVSGYYNEQFF. DNA for the CDR3: TGCGCCAGCAGCTTGGTTAGCGGGTACTACAATGAGCAGTTCTTC.

The chain uses TRBV6-5 and TRBJ2-1; 9 bases align to TRBD2. The V segment lost 3 bases and the J segment 5 bases; nucleotides outside the gene matches: 2. Germline CDR1 and CDR2: MNHEY and SVGAGI. This CDR3 has 14 residues. CDR3 DNA: TGTGCCAGCAGTTATGCTAGCGGGGACAATGAGCAGTTCTTC. Residues: CASSYASGDNEQFF.

J is TRBJ2-5 and V is TRBV6-1, with D possibly being TRBD1 or TRBD2 (6 bases each). Near its end, the DNA agrees better with TRBJ2-1, so the J call may be wrong. CDR1 is MNHNS, CDR2 SASEGT, per germline. The CDR3 length is 13 residues. The CDR3 DNA sequence: TGTGCCAGCACGCGGGACAAACAAGAGACCCAGTTCTTC. Amino acid sequence: CASTRDKQETQFF.

In DNA, the CDR3 is TGCGCCAGCAGCCGTCTATTGGACGGCTTCACAGATACGCAGTATTTT. Translating gives CASSRLLDGFTDTQYF. The chain uses TRBV5-1 and TRBJ2-3; D is undetermined. The CDR3 is 16 residues long. The V and J ends lost 4 bases and 2 bases respectively, with 17 bases between them. The V gene's germline CDR1 is SGHRS and CDR2 YFSETQ.

A remark on this clonotype: The junction departs from germline at one end; a sequencing error may be responsible. As DNA, the CDR3 is TGCGCCAGCAGTGTCGGACAGGTTAACACTGAAGCTTTCTTT. Its protein product is CASSVGQVNTEAFF. J is TRBJ1-1 and V is TRBV9, with 7 bases identical to TRBD1. Looked up from germline, CDR1 is SGDLS and CDR2 is YYNGEE. The CDR3 has 14 residues. Variable domain in full (rest from reference TRBV9 and TRBJ1-1): DSGVTQTPKHLITATGQRVTLRCSPRSGDLSVYWYQQSLDQGLQFLIQYYNGEERAKGNILERFSAQQFPDLHSELNLSSLELGDSALYFCASSVGQVNTEAFFGQGTRLTVV.

This clonotype was found many times. This chain links TRBV12-3 or TRBV12-4 with TRBJ2-7; 11 bases map to TRBD2. V shed 6 bases and J 2 bases; nucleotides not matched to a gene: 6. There are 15 residues in the CDR3. The CDR3 nucleotides are TGTGCCAGCAGCCCCGGGACTAGCGGCACCTACGAGCAGTACTTC. Translating it yields CASSPGTSGTYEQYF.

In the case of this clonotype: At one end the junction does not follow the germline gene, possibly because of a read error. The genes are TRBV5-6 and TRBJ2-1, with unresolved D. Germline values: CDR1 SGHDT, CDR2 YYEEEE. This CDR3 spans 15 amino acids. The CDR3 here is CACSLGSNSYNEQFF. CDR3 bases: TGTGCCTGCAGCTTGGGAAGTAACTCCTACAATGAGCAGTTCTTC. Full variable domain (remainder filled in from reference TRBV5-6 and TRBJ2-1): DAGVTQSPTHLIKTRGQQVTLRCSPKSGHDTVSWYQQALGQGPQFIFQYYEEEERQRGNFPDRFSGHQFPNYSSELNVNALLLGDSALYLCACSLGSNSYNEQFFGPGTRLTVL.

This chain links TRBV10-3 with TRBJ2-1; tentative D call: TRBD1 (7 bases). Trimming removed 3 bases at V and 5 bases at J, with 14 bases between. This CDR3 comprises 15 residues. Per germline, CDR1 ENHRY and CDR2 SYGVKD. The CDR3 protein is CAISEGGTENNEQFF. Here the CDR3 DNA reads TGTGCCATCAGTGAAGGGGGGACAGAAAACAATGAGCAGTTCTTC.

The V gene is TRBV29-1, the J gene TRBJ2-1; D is undetermined. The germline gives CDR1 SQVTM, CDR2 ANQGSEA. Trimming took off 3 bases at V and 8 bases at J, with 14 bases between the two ends. This CDR3 region has 13 residues. CDR3 loop: CSVDIQTRDEQFF. CDR3 bases: TGCAGCGTTGATATTCAGACTCGGGATGAGCAGTTCTTC.

The chain recombines TRBV7-2 with TRBJ2-4; 10 bases are shared with TRBD1. V dropped 4 bases and J dropped 8; count of bases not matched to a gene: 11. Germline CDR1 is SGHTA and CDR2 is FQGNSA. This CDR3 has 16 amino acids. CDR3: CASSSRDRGFGDIQYF. CDR3 DNA: TGTGCCAGCAGCTCGCGGGACAGGGGTTTTGGGGACATTCAGTACTTC.

The chain has TRBV20-1 and TRBJ2-3, with D perhaps matching TRBD1 (5 bases). Germline V gene sequence: CDR1 DFQATT, CDR2 SNEGSKA (reference sequence). The CDR3 sequence is 15 residues long. V lost 5 bases, J lost 1 base, and 16 bases lay in between. The CDR3 bases are TGCAGTGCTGCCTCTCCTCTCAGGGGCACAGATACGCAGTATTTT. Translated: CSAASPLRGTDTQYF.

The chain employs TRBV7-9 and TRBJ2-5; 8 nucleotides match TRBD1. This CDR3 contains 15 residues. V gave up 1 base and J gave up 5 bases; unmatched junction bases: 6. The V gene's germline CDR1 is SEHNR and CDR2 FQNEAQ (reference sequence). The CDR3 region has the DNA TGTGCCAGCAGCTTAGACGGGACAGGAGGGGAGACCCAGTACTTC. Translating it yields CASSLDGTGGETQYF.

J is TRBJ2-1 and V is TRBV20-1; 11 positions agree with TRBD2. Germline CDR1 and CDR2: DFQATT and SNEGSKA (reference sequence). The J segment lost 7 bases and the V segment lost 0 bases, leaving 5 bases of the junction unmatched. The CDR3 spans 15 residues. CDR3 loop: CSAREGTSGFNEQFF. CDR3 coding DNA: TGCAGTGCTAGAGAAGGGACTAGCGGATTTAATGAGCAGTTCTTC.

This clonotype was seen a handful of times. The V gene is TRBV27, the J gene TRBJ2-1; D uncertain. The CDR3 sequence is 14 residues long. The V gene's germline CDR1 is MNHEY and CDR2 SMNVEV (reference sequence). Between the trimmed V and J ends, which lost 2 bases and 1 base, there was a span of 6 bases. The CDR3: CASSLRLSYNEQFF. The CDR3 DNA follows: TGTGCCAGCAGTTTACGCCTATCCTACAATGAGCAGTTCTTC.

The rearrangement links TRBV7-9 to TRBJ2-1, with 9 nucleotides matching TRBD2. This CDR3 is built from 14 residues. The V and J ends lost 8 bases and 7 bases, in that order; junction bases with no gene match: 9. Germline V CDR1 and CDR2: SEHNR, FQNEAQ (reference sequence). CDR3 coding DNA: TGTGCCAGCGGGGCGGGAGGGCCCGATAATGAGCAGTTCTTC. Translating gives CASGAGGPDNEQFF.

V and J are TRBV29-1 and TRBJ2-5, with TRBD1 as a possible D gene (7 bases). The V end lost 4 bases, the J end lost 5 bases, and 14 bases lay between the germline ends. The germline gives CDR1 SQVTM, CDR2 ANQGSEA. The CDR3 is 13 residues long. The CDR3 DNA follows: TGCAGCGTTGTGGGACAGCGGGCCGAGACCCAGTACTTC. It is translated as CSVVGQRAETQYF.

The chain joins TRBV5-1 to TRBJ1-5; no firm D call. Trimming removed 2 bases from V and 4 bases from J, with 10 bases in between. CDR1 is SGHRS, CDR2 YFSETQ, per germline. CDR3 length: 14 residues. CDR3 coding DNA: TGCGCCAGCAGCTTTGGTTACGGGAATCAGCCCCAGCATTTT. Translated, it gives CASSFGYGNQPQHF.

This chain connects TRBV20-1 to TRBJ2-1; D tentatively reads TRBD1 or TRBD2 (5 bases each). The CDR3 has 15 amino acids. With 3 bases removed from V and 8 bases from J, the gap between germline ends came to 20 bases. The germline V gene has CDR1 DFQATT and CDR2 SNEGSKA (reference sequence). DNA of the CDR3: TGCAGTGCTAGGTATGGGGGACGAGGGATCGATGAGCAGTTCTTC. Encoded protein: CSARYGGRGIDEQFF.

The chain couples TRBV7-2 to TRBJ1-5; D call uncertain. The germline CDR1 and CDR2 sequences are SGHTA and FQGNSA. This CDR3 is built from 15 residues. Trimming pared 2 bases from V and 7 bases from J, leaving 15 bases between. CDR3 nucleotide sequence: TGTGCCAGCAGCTTATTTGCGCTGGGAAGACAGCCCCAGCATTTT. Protein product: CASSLFALGRQPQHF. The variable domain in full, with the rest retrieved from reference TRBV7-2 and TRBJ1-5, is GAGVSQSPSNKVTEKGKDVELRCDPISGHTALYWYRQSLGQGLEFLIYFQGNSAPDKSGLPSDRFSAERTGGSVSTLTIQRTQQEDSAVYLCASSLFALGRQPQHFGDGTRLSIL.